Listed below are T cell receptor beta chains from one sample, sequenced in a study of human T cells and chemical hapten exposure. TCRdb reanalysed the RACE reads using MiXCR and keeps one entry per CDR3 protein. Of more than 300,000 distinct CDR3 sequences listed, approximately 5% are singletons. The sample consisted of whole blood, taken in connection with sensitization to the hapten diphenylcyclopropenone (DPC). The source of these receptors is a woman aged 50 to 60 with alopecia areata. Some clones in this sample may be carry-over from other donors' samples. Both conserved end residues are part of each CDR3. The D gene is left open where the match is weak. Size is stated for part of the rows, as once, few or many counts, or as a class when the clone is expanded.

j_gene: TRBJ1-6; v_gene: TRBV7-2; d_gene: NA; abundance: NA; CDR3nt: TGTGCCAGCAGCTTTTCCGGGTCTTTAGTGAATTCACCCCTCCACTTT; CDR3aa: CASSFSGSLVNSPLHF
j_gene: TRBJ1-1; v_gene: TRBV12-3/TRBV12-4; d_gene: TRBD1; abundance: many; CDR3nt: TGTGCCAGCAGTCGGGGACAGGGCTCAGCTTTCTTT; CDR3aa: CASSRGQGSAFF
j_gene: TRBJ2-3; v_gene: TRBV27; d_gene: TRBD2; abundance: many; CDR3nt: TGTGCCAGCAGTCCGATACTAGCGGGGGGGCCAGATACGCAGTATTTT; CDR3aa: CASSPILAGGPDTQYF
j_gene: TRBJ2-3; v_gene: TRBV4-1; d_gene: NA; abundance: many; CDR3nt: TGCGCCAGCAGCCAAGATAGACTGACGCAGTATTTT; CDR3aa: CASSQDRLTQYF
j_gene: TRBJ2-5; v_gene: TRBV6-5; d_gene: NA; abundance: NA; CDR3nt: TGTGCCAGCAGTTACTGGTTCCAAGAGACCCAGTACTTC; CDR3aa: CASSYWFQETQYF
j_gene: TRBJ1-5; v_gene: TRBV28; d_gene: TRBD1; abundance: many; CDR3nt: TGTGCCAGCAGTTCCTACCCAAGACAGGGCCATCAGCCCCAGCATTTT; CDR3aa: CASSSYPRQGHQPQHF
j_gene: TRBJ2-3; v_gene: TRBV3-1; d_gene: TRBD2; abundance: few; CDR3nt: TGTGCCAGCAGCCAAGCTGGCGGGGGGGCCGGCACAGATACGCAGTATTTT; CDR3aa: CASSQAGGGAGTDTQYF
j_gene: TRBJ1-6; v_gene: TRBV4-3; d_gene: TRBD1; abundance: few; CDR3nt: TGCGCCAGCAGCCAAGACCATCTGGCAGCCAGGGGGTCACCCCTCCACTTT; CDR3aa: CASSQDHLAARGSPLHF
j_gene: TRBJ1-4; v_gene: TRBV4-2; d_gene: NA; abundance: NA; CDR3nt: TGTGCCAGCAGTCCCCGAAGACCTACTAATGAAAAACTGTTTTTT; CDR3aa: CASSPRRPTNEKLFF
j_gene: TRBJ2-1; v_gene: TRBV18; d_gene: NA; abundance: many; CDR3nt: TGTGCCAGCTCACCCCTGTCCCCTTCATACAATGAGCAGTTCTTC; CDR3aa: CASSPLSPSYNEQFF
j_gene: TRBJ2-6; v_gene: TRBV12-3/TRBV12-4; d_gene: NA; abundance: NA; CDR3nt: TGTGCCAGCAGTTCTACAGGTTTAGGGGCCAACGTCCTGACTTTC; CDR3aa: CASSSTGLGANVLTF
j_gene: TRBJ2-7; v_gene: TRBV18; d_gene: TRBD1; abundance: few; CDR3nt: TGTGCCAGCTCCCCTGCGACAGGGGTCTCCTACGAGCAGTACTTC; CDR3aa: CASSPATGVSYEQYF
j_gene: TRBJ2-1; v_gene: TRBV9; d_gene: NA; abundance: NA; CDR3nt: TGTGCCAGCAGCTCCTACTCCTACAATGAGCAGTTCTTC; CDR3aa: CASSSYSYNEQFF
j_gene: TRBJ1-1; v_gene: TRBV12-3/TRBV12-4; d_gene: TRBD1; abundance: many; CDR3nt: TGTGCCAGCAGACCCGCGCGACAGGGGCGAAACACTGAAGCTTTCTTT; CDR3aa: CASRPARQGRNTEAFF
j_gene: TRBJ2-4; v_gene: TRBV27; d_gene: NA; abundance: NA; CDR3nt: TGTGCCAGCAGTCAGCCTCTGGACAGTTTAGCCAAAAACATTCAGTACTTC; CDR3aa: CASSQPLDSLAKNIQYF
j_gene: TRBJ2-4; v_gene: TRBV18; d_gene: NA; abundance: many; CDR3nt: TGTGCCAGCTCACTCGGGACTGTCGAAAACATTCAGTACTTC; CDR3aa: CASSLGTVENIQYF
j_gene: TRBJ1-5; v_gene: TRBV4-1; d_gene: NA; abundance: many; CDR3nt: TGCGCCAGCAGCCAACCTGACGCCACCAATCAGCCCCAGCATTTT; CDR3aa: CASSQPDATNQPQHF
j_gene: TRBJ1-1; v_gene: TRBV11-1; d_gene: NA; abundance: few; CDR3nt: TGTGCCAGCAGCTTAGCATCCACGAGGGACACTGAAGCTTTCTTT; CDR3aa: CASSLASTRDTEAFF
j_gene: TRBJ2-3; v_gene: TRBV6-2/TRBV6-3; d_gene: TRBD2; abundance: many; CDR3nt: TGTGCCAGCAGTTACCCTACTACTAGCGGGCCTAGCACAGATACGCAGTATTTT; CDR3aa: CASSYPTTSGPSTDTQYF
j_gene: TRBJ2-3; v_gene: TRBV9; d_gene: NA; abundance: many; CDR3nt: TGTGCCAGCAGCGATCCCCTGAGAGATACGCAGTATTTT; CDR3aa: CASSDPLRDTQYF
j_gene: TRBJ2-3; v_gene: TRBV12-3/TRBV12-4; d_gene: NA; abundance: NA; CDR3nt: TGTGCCAGCAGTTGGGGGGATACGCAGTATTTT; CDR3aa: CASSWGDTQYF
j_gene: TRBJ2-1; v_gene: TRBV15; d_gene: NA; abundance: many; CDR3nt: TGTGCCACCAGCAGAGATTCCGGGAGTAGCGCTGAGCAGTTCTTC; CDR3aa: CATSRDSGSSAEQFF
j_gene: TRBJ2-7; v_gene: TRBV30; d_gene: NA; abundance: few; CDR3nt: TGTGCCTGGAGTCCAGGGAAGGGCGAGCAGTACTTC; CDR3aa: CAWSPGKGEQYF
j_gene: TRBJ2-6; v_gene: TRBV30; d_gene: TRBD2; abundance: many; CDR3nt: TGTGCCTTCACGGGACTAGCGTCTTCTGGGGCCAACGTCCTGACTTTC; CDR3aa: CAFTGLASSGANVLTF
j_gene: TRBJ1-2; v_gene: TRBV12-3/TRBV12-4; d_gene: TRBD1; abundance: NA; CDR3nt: TGTGCCAGCAGACTGGGACAGACCTATGGCTACACCTTC; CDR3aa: CASRLGQTYGYTF
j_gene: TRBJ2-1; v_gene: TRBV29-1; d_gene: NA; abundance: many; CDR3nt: TGCAGCGTTGAACACAGGGTGGGCAATGAGCAGTTCTTC; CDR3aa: CSVEHRVGNEQFF
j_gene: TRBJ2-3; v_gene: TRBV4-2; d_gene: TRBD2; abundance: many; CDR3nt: TGTGCCAGCAGGCCAAGATGGGCGACTAGCGGGAGTAAAACAGATACGCAGTATTTT; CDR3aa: CASRPRWATSGSKTDTQYF
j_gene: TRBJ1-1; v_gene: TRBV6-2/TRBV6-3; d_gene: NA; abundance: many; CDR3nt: TGTGCCAGCAGTTTACTGGTGACCCTGAACACTGAAGCTTTCTTT; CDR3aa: CASSLLVTLNTEAFF
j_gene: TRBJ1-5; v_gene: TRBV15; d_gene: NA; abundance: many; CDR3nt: TGTGCCACCAGCAGAGATCTGGGGGGCGGACAGCCCCAGCATTTT; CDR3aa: CATSRDLGGGQPQHF
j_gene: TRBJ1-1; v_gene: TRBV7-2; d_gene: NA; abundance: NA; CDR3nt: TGTGCCAGCAGCTCCCGAACGAGTTCGAAGGCTTTCTTT; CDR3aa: CASSSRTSSKAFF
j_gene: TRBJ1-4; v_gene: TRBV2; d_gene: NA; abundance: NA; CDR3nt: TGTGCCACTGCAGTGAGGACGGGTGGCACTAATGAAAAACTGTTTTTT; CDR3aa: CATAVRTGGTNEKLFF
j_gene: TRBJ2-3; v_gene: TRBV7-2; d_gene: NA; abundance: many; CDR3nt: TGTGCCAGCGGTTACAGGGTTAGCACAGATACGCAGTATTTT; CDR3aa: CASGYRVSTDTQYF
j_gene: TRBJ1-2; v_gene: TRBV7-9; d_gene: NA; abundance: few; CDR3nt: TGTGCCACCCAAGACCAGGCAGGTGGCTACACCTTC; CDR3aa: CATQDQAGGYTF
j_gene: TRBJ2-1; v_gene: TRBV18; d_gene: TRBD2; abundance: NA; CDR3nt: TGTGCCAGCTCACTACTAGCGGCCCAGGAGCAGTTCTTC; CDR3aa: CASSLLAAQEQFF
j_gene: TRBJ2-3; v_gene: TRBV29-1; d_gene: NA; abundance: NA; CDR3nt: TGCAGCGTTGGACAAGGGTGGGATACGCAGTATTTT; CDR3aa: CSVGQGWDTQYF
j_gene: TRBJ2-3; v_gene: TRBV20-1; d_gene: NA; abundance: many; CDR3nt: TGCAGTGCGGCGGGGCAGGGGAGGACAGATACGCAGTATTTT; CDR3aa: CSAAGQGRTDTQYF
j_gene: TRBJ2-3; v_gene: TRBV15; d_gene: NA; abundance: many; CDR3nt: TGTGCCACCAGCAGAGTTAGAGACACCGGCACAGATACGCAGTATTTT; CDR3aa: CATSRVRDTGTDTQYF
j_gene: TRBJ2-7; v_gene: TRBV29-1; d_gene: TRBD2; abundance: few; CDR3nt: TGCAGCGTTGAGGGGAGCGGGGCCTCCTACGAGCAGTACTTC; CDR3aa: CSVEGSGASYEQYF
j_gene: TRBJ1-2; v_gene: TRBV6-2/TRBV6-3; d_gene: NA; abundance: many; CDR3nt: TGTGCCAGCAGTAGATTCAACTATGGCTACACCTTC; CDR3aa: CASSRFNYGYTF
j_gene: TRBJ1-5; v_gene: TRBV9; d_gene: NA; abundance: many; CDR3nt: TGTGCCAGCAGCGTAGGGGCGGATTACAATCAGCCCCAGCATTTT; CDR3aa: CASSVGADYNQPQHF
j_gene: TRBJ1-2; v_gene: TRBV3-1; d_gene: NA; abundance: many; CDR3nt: TGTGCCAGCAGCCAAGCAAAGGACGCTAACTATGGCTACACCTTC; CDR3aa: CASSQAKDANYGYTF
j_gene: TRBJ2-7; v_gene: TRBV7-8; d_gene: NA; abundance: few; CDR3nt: TGTGCCAGCAGCGCTAGGGGGGACCGAGCAGACGAGCAGTACTTC; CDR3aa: CASSARGDRADEQYF
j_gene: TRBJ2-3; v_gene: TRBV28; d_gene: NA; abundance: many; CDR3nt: TGTGCCAGCACTCCCCCGATTGTAGATACGCAGTATTTT; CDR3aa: CASTPPIVDTQYF
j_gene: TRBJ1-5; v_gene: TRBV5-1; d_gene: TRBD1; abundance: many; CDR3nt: TGCGCCAGCAGCGTAGGACAGGGTGGCAATCAGCCCCAGCATTTT; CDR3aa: CASSVGQGGNQPQHF
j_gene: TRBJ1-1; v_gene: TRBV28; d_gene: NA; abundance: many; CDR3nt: TGTGCCAGTGCGAAGGGGACTGAAGCTTTCTTT; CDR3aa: CASAKGTEAFF
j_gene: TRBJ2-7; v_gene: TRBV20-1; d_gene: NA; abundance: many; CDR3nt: TGCAGTGCCCGAGGGGGTACGGGGTACGAGCAGTACTTC; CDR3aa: CSARGGTGYEQYF
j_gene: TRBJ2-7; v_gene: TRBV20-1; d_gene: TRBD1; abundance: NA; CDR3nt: TGCAGTGCTAGTGGCGACAGGGGCTACGAGCAGTACTTC; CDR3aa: CSASGDRGYEQYF
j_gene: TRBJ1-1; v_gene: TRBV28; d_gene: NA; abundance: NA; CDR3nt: TGTGCCAGCAGTTTATTAAAGGGACAGAACACTGAAGCTTTCTTT; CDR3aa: CASSLLKGQNTEAFF
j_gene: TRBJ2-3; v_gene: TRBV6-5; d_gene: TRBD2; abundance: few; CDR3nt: TGTGCCAGCAGTTCGTCTAGGGCGGGAGGCACAGATACGCAGTATTTT; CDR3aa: CASSSSRAGGTDTQYF
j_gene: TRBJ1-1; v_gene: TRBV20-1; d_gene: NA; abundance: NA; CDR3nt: TGCAGTGCTAGAGATACAGCTATGAACACTGAAGCTTTCTTT; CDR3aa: CSARDTAMNTEAFF
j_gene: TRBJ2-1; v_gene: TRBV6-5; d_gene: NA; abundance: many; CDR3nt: TGTGCCAGCAGTCAGAATTTCGCACTGGGGTACAATGAGCAGTTCTTC; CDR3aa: CASSQNFALGYNEQFF
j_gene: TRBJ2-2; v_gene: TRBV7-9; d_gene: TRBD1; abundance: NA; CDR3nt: TGTGCCATCCCACGGAAGACAGGGCCCGGGGAGCTGTTTTTT; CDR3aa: CAIPRKTGPGELFF
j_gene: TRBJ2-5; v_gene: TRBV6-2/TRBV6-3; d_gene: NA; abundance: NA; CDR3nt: TGTGCCAGCGGAACAGGGCAGGGGATCCAAGAGACCCAGTACTTC; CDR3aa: CASGTGQGIQETQYF
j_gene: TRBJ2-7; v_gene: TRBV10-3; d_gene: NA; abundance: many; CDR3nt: TGTGCCATCAGTGAGTATTCTACCTACGAGCAGTACTTC; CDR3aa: CAISEYSTYEQYF
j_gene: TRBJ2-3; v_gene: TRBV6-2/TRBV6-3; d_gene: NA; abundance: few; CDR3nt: TGTGCCAGCATCAGCAGGGCGGGCACAGATACGCAGTATTTT; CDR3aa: CASISRAGTDTQYF